This T cell receptor beta chain is drawn from a study of blood T cells in healthy people across ages. Germline V CDR1 and CDR2: DFQATT, SNEGSKA (reference sequence). The CDR3 extends over 13 amino acids. A second roughly 6 to 11 cycle PCR used barcoded and J-beta primers. TCRdb analysed the 5' RACE reads with MiXCR anew, one entry per CDR3 protein. The sample yields approximately 940,000 distinct CDR3 sequences, around 48% seen once. The sequenced sample was blood. This chain links TRBV20-1 with TRBJ2-7; 12 bases line up with TRBD2. The better agreement between TRBJ2-5 and the DNA end casts doubt on the J call. The clonotype comes from a man aged 25-40 years in good health. CDR3 amino acids: CSRTSGAQETQYF. Written as DNA, the CDR3 is TGCAGTAGGACTAGCGGGGCACAAGAGACCCAGTACTTC.